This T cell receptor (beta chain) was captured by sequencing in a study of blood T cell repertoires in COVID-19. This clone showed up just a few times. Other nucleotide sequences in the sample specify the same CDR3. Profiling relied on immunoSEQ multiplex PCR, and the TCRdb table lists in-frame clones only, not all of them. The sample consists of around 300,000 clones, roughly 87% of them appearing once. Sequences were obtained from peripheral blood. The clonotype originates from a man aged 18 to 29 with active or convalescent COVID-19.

CDR3 residues: CASSYTDTGELFF. The DNA of the CDR3 is TGTGCCAGCAGTTACACAGACACCGGGGAGCTGTTTTTT. The chain uses TRBV6-2 or TRBV6-3 and TRBJ2-2; no definite D call. V lost 2 bases and J lost 3, with 4 bases in between. Germline CDR1 and CDR2: MNHEY and SVGEGT. The CDR3 is 13 residues long.